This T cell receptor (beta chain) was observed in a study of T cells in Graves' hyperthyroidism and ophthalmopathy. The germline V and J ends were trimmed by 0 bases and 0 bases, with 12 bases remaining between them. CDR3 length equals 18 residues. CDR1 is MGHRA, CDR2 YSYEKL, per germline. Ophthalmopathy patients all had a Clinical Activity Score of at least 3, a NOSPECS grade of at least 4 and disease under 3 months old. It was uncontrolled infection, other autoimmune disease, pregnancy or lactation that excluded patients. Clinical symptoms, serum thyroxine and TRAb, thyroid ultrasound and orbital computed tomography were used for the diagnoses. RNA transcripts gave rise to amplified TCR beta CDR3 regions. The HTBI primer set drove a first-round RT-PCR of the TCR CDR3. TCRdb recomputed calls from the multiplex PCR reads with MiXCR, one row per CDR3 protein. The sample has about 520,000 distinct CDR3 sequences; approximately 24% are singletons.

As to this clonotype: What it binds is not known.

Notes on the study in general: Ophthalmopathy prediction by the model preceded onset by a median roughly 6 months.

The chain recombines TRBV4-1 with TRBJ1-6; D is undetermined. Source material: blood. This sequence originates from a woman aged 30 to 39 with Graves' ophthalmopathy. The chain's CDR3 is CASSQDLAGSSYNSPLHF. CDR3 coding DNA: TGCGCCAGCAGCCAAGACTTAGCAGGAAGCTCCTATAATTCACCCCTCCACTTT.